This T cell receptor beta chain was identified during a study of blood T cell repertoires in COVID-19. A PCR-confirmed or clinician-diagnosed COVID-19 case had contacted exposed participants within 2 weeks of entry. Germline lookup yields CDR1 PRHDT and CDR2 FYEKMQ (reference sequence). There are 15 residues in the CDR3. V lost 5 bases and J 8 bases, leaving 19 bases between the germline ends. Assay used: immunoSEQ multiplex PCR; TCRdb lists only in-frame clones, some missing. The sample has 200,000 to 300,000 clones, over 80% seen once. The sample was PBMCs or T cells enriched from blood (not recorded which). The V call is TRBV13, the J call TRBJ2-1; a possible D gene is TRBD2 (6 bases). This clonotype was sampled from a woman aged 40 to 50 who had been exposed to COVID-19. The CDR3 reads CASSLPGTYADEQFF. CDR3 sequence (DNA): TGTGCCAGCAGCCTGCCCGGGACTTATGCCGATGAGCAGTTCTTC.